These 20 T cell receptor beta chains came from one sample sequenced in a study of graft-versus-host responses after intestinal transplantation. Sequencing was performed with immunoSEQ multiplex PCR; in TCRdb, only in-frame clones are kept and a portion is missing. Of 84,000 or so clones in the sample, 80% to 90% are singletons; the top ten hold around 8%. Antigen specificity for these receptors is unknown. The specimen comprised unstimulated CD8+ T cells sorted from spleen or lymph node cells, sampled before transplant. Receptor source: a human donor who was the organ donor for an intestinal transplant.

This clone was picked up one time. The rearrangement uses TRBV11-2 and TRBJ1-2, with a weak D call TRBD1 (5 bases). Trimming left V 5 bases short and J 2 bases short, with 15 bases between. Germline loops: CDR1 SGHAT, CDR2 FQNNGV. CDR3 length: 15 residues. In DNA, the CDR3 is TGTGCCAGCAGCGCGGGGCAAACCCCCAACTATGGCTACACCTTC. This sequence encodes CASSAGQTPNYGYTF. Using reference TRBV11-2 and TRBJ1-2 for the parts outside the CDR3, the full variable domain is EAGVAQSPRYKIIEKRQSVAFWCNPISGHATLYWYQQILGQGPKLLIQFQNNGVVDDSQLPKDRFSAERLKGVDSTLKIQPAKLEDSAVYLCASSAGQTPNYGYTFGSGTRLTVV.

DNA of the CDR3: TGTGCCAGCAGCCTCCCCCGGGGGAGGTATGACTATGGCTACACCTTC. Its protein is CASSLPRGRYDYGYTF. The chain links TRBV5-6 to TRBJ1-2, with D possibly TRBD1 on 5 matching bases. CDR3 length equals 16 residues. Germline values: CDR1 SGHDT, CDR2 YYEEEE. Trimming left V 4 bases short and J 3 bases short, with 19 bases between.

The V gene is TRBV19, the J gene TRBJ2-7; a possible D gene is TRBD2 (7 bases). Germline-derived CDR1 and CDR2 are LNHDA and SQIVND (reference sequence). The length of the CDR3 is 15 residues. Trimming took 7 bases from V and 2 from J, leaving 18 bases between them. The CDR3 DNA sequence: TGTGCCAGTAAAAAGGGGGAGGGACGAGCCTACGAGCAGTACTTC. This sequence encodes CASKKGEGRAYEQYF.

This chain uses TRBV4-1 with TRBJ1-3, with D possibly matching TRBD1 (5 bases). The germline V gene has CDR1 MGHRA and CDR2 YSYEKL. The V end was cut by 0 bases, the J end by 1 base, with 7 bases between. CDR3 length: 15 residues. The CDR3 region is CASSQDSGSGNTIYF. The CDR3 coding sequence is TGCGCCAGCAGCCAAGATTCAGGGTCTGGAAACACCATATATTTT.

V and J are TRBV5-1 and TRBJ2-1, with TRBD2 matching over 13 bases. Germline V CDR1 and CDR2: SGHRS, YFSETQ. The CDR3 sequence is 15 residues long. V was pared by 4 bases and J by 4 bases, with 2 bases of the junction left unmatched. Written as DNA, the CDR3 is TGCGCCAGCAGCCCGGGACTAGCGGGATACAATGAGCAGTTCTTC. This codes for CASSPGLAGYNEQFF. The full variable domain, its missing parts supplied by reference TRBV5-1 and TRBJ2-1, is KAGVTQTPRYLIKTRGQQVTLSCSPISGHRSVSWYQQTPGQGLQFLFEYFSETQRNKGNFPGRFSGRQFSNSRSEMNVSTLELGDSALYLCASSPGLAGYNEQFFGPGTRLTVL.

This chain links TRBV2 with TRBJ1-3; possibly TRBD1 for D (5 bases). CDR1 and CDR2 from the germline V gene are SNHLY and FYNNEI. The CDR3 covers 14 residues. The V and J ends lost 3 bases and 15 bases respectively, with 21 bases between them. For the CDR3, the DNA is TGTGCCAGCAGTGACCTGGGCCTCGGGGCAGTTCCATATTTT. Translation: CASSDLGLGAVPYF.

The V and J genes are TRBV12-2 and TRBJ2-7; the table calls TRBD2, which could not be checked here. TRBV12-2 is a pseudogene locus. This CDR3 comprises 10 residues. CDR3 nucleotide sequence: TGTGCAAGTCCGGGCTACGAGCAGTACTTC. Translated: CASPGYEQYF.

The V and J genes are TRBV4-2 and TRBJ2-1; 12 nucleotides align to TRBD2. The CDR3 runs 17 residues. V trimming: 1 base; J trimming: 6 bases; junction bases outside the gene matches: 7. The germline V gene encodes CDR1 LGHNA and CDR2 YNFKEQ. CDR3 residues: CASSQGSSGGAVNEQFF. Written as DNA, the CDR3 is TGTGCCAGCAGCCAAGGGTCTAGCGGGGGGGCCGTCAATGAGCAGTTCTTC.

The chain links TRBV6-4 to TRBJ2-2; no clear D gene. The ends were cut back, 4 bases at V and 3 bases at J, with 12 bases in the middle. CDR3 size: 15 residues. Germline values: CDR1 MRHNA, CDR2 SNTAGT. CDR3 DNA: TGTGCCAGCAGTGCTAATGAGCGAGACACCGGGGAGCTGTTTTTT. It specifies CASSANERDTGELFF.

This clone was detected once. The rearrangement uses TRBV27 and TRBJ2-1; the D gene could be TRBD1 or TRBD2 (6 bases each). The V gene lost 5 bases and the J gene lost 4 bases, with 15 bases spanning the gap. Germline lookup yields CDR1 MNHEY and CDR2 SMNVEV (reference sequence). CDR3 length: 15 residues. CDR3 amino acids: CASSLDSGQYNEQFF. The CDR3 nucleotides are TGTGCCAGCAGTCTTGATAGCGGACAGTACAATGAGCAGTTCTTC.

The rearrangement links TRBV5-5 to TRBJ1-1, with D perhaps matching TRBD1 (5 bases). The germline gives CDR1 SGHKS, CDR2 YYEKEE (reference sequence). The V and J ends lost 4 bases and 0 bases respectively, with 7 bases between them. This CDR3 is built from 13 residues. The CDR3 DNA reads TGTGCCAGCAGCCGGGGCTTGAACACTGAAGCTTTCTTT. This encodes CASSRGLNTEAFF.

This clone was observed once. V usage is TRBV6-6 and J usage is TRBJ1-2, with 9 bases matching TRBD1. The CDR3 has 15 amino acids. Germline CDR1 reads MNHNY; CDR2 reads SVGAGI (reference sequence). Trimming at V came to 5 bases and at J to 7 bases, leaving 11 bases not matched to a gene. The DNA for the CDR3 is TGTGCCAGCAGTCCGACCACAGGGGGCGATCCTGGCTACACCTTC. This sequence encodes CASSPTTGGDPGYTF.

The rearrangement joins TRBV27 to TRBJ1-2; D might be TRBD1 (5 bases). V was pared by 3 bases and J by 8 bases, with 13 bases between. This CDR3 has 13 amino acids. Germline-derived CDR1 and CDR2 are MNHEY and SMNVEV (reference sequence). CDR3 DNA: TGTGCCAGCAGTTTTTCCGGGGCCGGGGGCTACACCTTC. This sequence encodes CASSFSGAGGYTF.

The chain carries TRBV7-3 and TRBJ2-1, with 10 bases that match TRBD2. The CDR3 runs to 15 residues. V dropped 4 bases and J dropped 10; count of bases not matched to a gene: 10. Germline CDR1 SGHTA, CDR2 FQGTGA. DNA for the CDR3: TGTGCCAGCAGCTCCGATCTTACTAGCGGGGCCGAGCAGTTCTTC. Protein sequence: CASSSDLTSGAEQFF.

The J gene is TRBJ1-5, the V gene TRBV4-2; D call uncertain. The germline V and J ends were trimmed by 0 bases and 7 bases, with 13 bases remaining between them. Per germline, CDR1 LGHNA and CDR2 YNFKEQ. This CDR3 region has 15 residues. CDR3: CASSQDAGGVQPQHF. The CDR3 DNA reads as TGTGCCAGCAGCCAAGATGCGGGTGGAGTGCAGCCCCAGCATTTT.

V is TRBV9 and J is TRBJ2-3; D may be TRBD2 (6 bases). The germline V and J ends were trimmed by 3 bases and 5 bases, with 16 bases remaining between them. The CDR3 sequence is 15 residues long. Germline CDR1 and CDR2: SGDLS and YYNGEE. The CDR3 nucleotides are TGTGCCAGCAGCGACCGGGACTTGGAAGGAGATACGCAGTATTTT. Its translation is CASSDRDLEGDTQYF.

In this sample, this clone turned up once. The V call is TRBV2, the J call TRBJ1-1; possibly TRBD1 for D (6 bases). The CDR3 is 15 amino acids. Germline V gene data show CDR1 as SNHLY and CDR2 as FYNNEI. Trimming removed 6 bases at V and 4 bases at J, with 18 bases between. The CDR3 region is CASSDTGFLGTEAFF. The CDR3 DNA reads TGTGCCAGCAGCGACACAGGGTTCCTGGGCACTGAAGCTTTCTTT.

V and J are TRBV11-3 and TRBJ2-1; D not resolved. CDR1 is SGHNT and CDR2 is YENEEA in the germline V gene. The CDR3 consists of 14 residues. V was trimmed by 2 bases and J by 8 bases, leaving 13 bases between them. The CDR3 bases are TGTGCCAGCAGCTTATCATCTTATTTCGATGAGCAGTTCTTC. It yields the protein CASSLSSYFDEQFF.

The chain joins TRBV5-4 to TRBJ1-1; no clear D. From germline, CDR1 is SGHNT and CDR2 YYREEE (reference sequence). Between the trimmed V and J ends, which lost 4 bases and 7 bases, there was a span of 17 bases. The CDR3 extends over 14 amino acids. The CDR3 DNA sequence: TGTGCCAGCAGCGCCACGCCGGGTTTGGATGAAGCTTTCTTT. Translated: CASSATPGLDEAFF.

This sequence joins TRBV19 and TRBJ2-1, with unresolved D. The CDR3 is made up of 16 amino acids. Germline V CDR1 and CDR2: LNHDA, SQIVND (reference sequence). V was shortened by 2 bases and J by 4 bases, with 15 bases between the two germline ends. CDR3 protein: CASSITQLPDYNEQFF. As DNA, the CDR3 is TGTGCCAGTAGTATAACGCAACTACCCGATTACAATGAGCAGTTCTTC.